This T cell receptor beta chain was observed in a study of cytomegalovirus exposure and HLA in healthy donors. This clone was found a few times. The CDR3 sequence is 16 residues long. Germline assignment: CDR1 SGHAT and CDR2 FQNNGV. Trimming at V came to 4 bases and at J to 6 bases, leaving 7 bases not matched to a gene. The PCR contained 60 Vbeta and 13 Jbeta primers. TCRdb keeps only in-frame clones here, not all; method: immunoSEQ multiplex PCR. The sample has roughly 250,000 clones; just over 70% are singletons. What was sequenced was PBMCs. The sequence was collected from a female donor in good health and CMV-seronegative. V gene TRBV11-2 combines with J gene TRBJ2-3, with 13 bases lining up with TRBD2. This CDR3 reads CASSSGGLAGADTQYF. As DNA, the CDR3 is TGTGCCAGCAGCTCCGGAGGACTAGCGGGAGCGGATACGCAGTATTTT.